The sequence of this TCR beta chain was determined in a study of cytomegalovirus exposure and HLA in healthy donors. The wider study: Per a later analysis, the 666 first-cohort and approximately 120 validation repertoires shared one platform.

A word on this clone: Its specificity is unknown.

Germline V gene data show CDR1 as SGHVS and CDR2 as FQNEAQ. Trimming took off 6 bases at V and 0 bases at J, with 27 bases between the two ends. This CDR3 contains 20 residues. Notes on the study in general: Most TCR sequences were uncommon, yet certain public TCRs appeared in many donors. Three chains linked to CMV were shown in vitro to be specific for CMV antigens.

Sequencing used immunoSEQ multiplex PCR; TCRdb keeps in-frame clones, though not all of them. This sample has about 160,000 clones, with about 88% found just once. The chain has TRBV7-8 and TRBJ2-1, with D possibly TRBD2 on 6 matching bases. This TCR was sampled from a man aged 18-30 years in good health and CMV-seronegative. The sample consisted of PBMCs. The CDR3 region is CASSPLLGAESSGSYNEQFF. The CDR3 region has the DNA TGTGCCAGCAGTCCTCTTTTGGGTGCAGAGAGTAGCGGCTCCTACAATGAGCAGTTCTTC.